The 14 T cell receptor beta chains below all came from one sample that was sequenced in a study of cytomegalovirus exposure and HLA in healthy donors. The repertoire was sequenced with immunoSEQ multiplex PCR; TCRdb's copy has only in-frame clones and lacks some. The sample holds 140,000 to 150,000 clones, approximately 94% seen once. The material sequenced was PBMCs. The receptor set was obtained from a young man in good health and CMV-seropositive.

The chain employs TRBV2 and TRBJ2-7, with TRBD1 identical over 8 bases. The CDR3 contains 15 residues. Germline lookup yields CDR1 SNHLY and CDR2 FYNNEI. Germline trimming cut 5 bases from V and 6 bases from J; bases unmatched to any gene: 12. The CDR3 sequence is CASSTRGQGGGEQYF. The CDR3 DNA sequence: TGTGCCAGCAGTACGCGTGGACAGGGTGGAGGCGAGCAGTACTTC.

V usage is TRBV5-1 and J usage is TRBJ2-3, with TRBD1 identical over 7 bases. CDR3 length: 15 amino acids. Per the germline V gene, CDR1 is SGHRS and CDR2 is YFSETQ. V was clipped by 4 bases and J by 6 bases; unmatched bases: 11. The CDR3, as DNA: TGCGCCAGCAGCCCATTGGGACAGATCACGGATACGCAGTATTTT. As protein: CASSPLGQITDTQYF. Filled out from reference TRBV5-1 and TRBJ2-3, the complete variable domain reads KAGVTQTPRYLIKTRGQQVTLSCSPISGHRSVSWYQQTPGQGLQFLFEYFSETQRNKGNFPGRFSGRQFSNSRSEMNVSTLELGDSALYLCASSPLGQITDTQYFGPGTRLTVL.

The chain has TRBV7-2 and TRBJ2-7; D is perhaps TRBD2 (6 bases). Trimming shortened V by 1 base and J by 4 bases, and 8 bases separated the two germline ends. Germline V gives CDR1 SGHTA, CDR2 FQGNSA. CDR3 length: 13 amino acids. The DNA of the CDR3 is TGTGCCAGCAGCTTAGTGGGGGGTTACGAGCAGTACTTC. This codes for CASSLVGGYEQYF. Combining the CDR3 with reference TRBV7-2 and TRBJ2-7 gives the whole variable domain GAGVSQSPSNKVTEKGKDVELRCDPISGHTALYWYRQSLGQGLEFLIYFQGNSAPDKSGLPSDRFSAERTGGSVSTLTIQRTQQEDSAVYLCASSLVGGYEQYFGPGTRLTVT.

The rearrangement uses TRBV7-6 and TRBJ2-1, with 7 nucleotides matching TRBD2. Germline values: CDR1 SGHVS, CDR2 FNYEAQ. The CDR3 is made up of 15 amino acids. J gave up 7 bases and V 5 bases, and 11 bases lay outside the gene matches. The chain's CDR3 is CASSQRAGVGNEQFF. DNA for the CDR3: TGTGCCAGCAGCCAAAGGGCGGGAGTAGGGAATGAGCAGTTCTTC.

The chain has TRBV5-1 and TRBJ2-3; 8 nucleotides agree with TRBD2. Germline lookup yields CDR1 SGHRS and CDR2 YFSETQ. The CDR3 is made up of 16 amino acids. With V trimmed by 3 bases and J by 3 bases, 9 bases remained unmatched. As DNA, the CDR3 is TGCGCCAGCAGCTCCCTTGAGCGGGAGTTGACAGATACGCAGTATTTT. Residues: CASSSLERELTDTQYF.

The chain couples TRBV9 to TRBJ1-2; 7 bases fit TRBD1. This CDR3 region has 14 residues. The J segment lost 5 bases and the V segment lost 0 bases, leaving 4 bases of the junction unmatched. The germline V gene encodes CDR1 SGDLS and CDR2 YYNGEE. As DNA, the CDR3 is TGTGCCAGCAGCGTAGATCCAGGGGGTTATGGCTACACCTTC. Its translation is CASSVDPGGYGYTF.

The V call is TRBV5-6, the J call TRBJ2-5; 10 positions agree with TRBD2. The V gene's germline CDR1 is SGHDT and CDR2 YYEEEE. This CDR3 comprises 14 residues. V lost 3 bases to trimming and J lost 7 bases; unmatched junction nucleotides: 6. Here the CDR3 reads CASSSLAGAATQYF. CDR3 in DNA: TGTGCCAGCAGCTCGCTAGCGGGGGCGGCGACCCAGTACTTC.

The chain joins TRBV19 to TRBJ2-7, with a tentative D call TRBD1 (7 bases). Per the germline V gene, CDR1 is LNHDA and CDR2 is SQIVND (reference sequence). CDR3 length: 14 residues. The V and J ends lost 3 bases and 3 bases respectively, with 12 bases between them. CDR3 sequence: CASSMGGQFYEQYF. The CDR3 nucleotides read TGTGCCAGTAGTATGGGGGGACAGTTCTACGAGCAGTACTTC.

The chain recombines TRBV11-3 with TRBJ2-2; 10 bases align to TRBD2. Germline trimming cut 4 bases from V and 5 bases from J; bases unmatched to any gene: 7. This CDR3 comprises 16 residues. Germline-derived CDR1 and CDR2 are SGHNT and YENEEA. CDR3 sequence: CASSWTSGARTGELFF. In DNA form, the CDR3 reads TGTGCCAGCAGCTGGACTAGCGGAGCCCGGACCGGGGAGCTGTTTTTT.

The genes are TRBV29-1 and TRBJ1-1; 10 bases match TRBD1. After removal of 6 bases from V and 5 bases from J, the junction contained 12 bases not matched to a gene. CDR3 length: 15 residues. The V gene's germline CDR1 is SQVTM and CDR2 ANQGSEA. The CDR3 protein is CSVHYSTGGGTEAFF. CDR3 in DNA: TGCAGCGTCCACTACTCGACAGGGGGCGGAACTGAAGCTTTCTTT.

The CDR3 loop is CASSVLGRQGDEQFF. The CDR3 DNA reads as TGTGCCAGCAGCGTCCTTGGGCGTCAGGGGGATGAGCAGTTCTTC. The V call is TRBV9, the J call TRBJ2-1, with TRBD1 matching 7 bases. The CDR3 is 15 amino acids. Trimming cost V 2 bases and J 8 bases; bases outside gene matches: 10. Germline-derived CDR1 and CDR2 are SGDLS and YYNGEE.

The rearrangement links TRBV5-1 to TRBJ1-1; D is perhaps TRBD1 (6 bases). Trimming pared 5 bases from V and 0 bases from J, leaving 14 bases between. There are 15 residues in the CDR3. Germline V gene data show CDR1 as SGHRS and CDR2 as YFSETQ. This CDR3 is CASSLTGQMNTEAFF. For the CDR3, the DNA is TGCGCCAGCAGTTTAACTGGACAGATGAACACTGAAGCTTTCTTT. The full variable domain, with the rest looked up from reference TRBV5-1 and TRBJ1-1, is KAGVTQTPRYLIKTRGQQVTLSCSPISGHRSVSWYQQTPGQGLQFLFEYFSETQRNKGNFPGRFSGRQFSNSRSEMNVSTLELGDSALYLCASSLTGQMNTEAFFGQGTRLTVV.

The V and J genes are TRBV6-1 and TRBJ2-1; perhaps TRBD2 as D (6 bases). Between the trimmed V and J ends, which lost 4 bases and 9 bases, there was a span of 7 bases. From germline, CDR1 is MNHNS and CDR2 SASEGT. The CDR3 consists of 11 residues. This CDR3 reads CASSGRGEQFF. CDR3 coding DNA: TGTGCCAGCAGTGGGAGGGGTGAGCAGTTCTTC.

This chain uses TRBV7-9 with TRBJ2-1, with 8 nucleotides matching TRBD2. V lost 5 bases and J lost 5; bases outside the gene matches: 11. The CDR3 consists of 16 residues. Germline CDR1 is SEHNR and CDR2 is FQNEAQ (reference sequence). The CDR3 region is CASSHPGGLDHNEQFF. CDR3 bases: TGTGCCAGCAGCCACCCTGGGGGACTAGACCACAATGAGCAGTTCTTC.